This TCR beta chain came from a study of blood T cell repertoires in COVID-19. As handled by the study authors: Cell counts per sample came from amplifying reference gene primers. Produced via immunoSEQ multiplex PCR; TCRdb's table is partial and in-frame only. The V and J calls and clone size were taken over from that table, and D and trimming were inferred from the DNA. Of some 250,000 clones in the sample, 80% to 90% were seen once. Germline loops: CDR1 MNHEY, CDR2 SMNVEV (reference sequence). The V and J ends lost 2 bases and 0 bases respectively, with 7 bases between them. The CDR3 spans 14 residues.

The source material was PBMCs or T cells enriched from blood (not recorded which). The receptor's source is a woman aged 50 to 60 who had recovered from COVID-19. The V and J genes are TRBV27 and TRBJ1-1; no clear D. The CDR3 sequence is CASSLNRLNTEAFF. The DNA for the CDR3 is TGTGCCAGCAGTTTAAACAGATTGAACACTGAAGCTTTCTTT.